This T cell receptor (beta chain) is from a study of identical twins. Broader study findings: Invariant cells of the MAIT and iNKT types might have partly distorted the zero-insertion analyses.

A few counts support this clonotype. Antigen unknown. TCRdb used MiXCR to reprocess the 5' RACE reads, holding one entry per CDR3 protein. The sample has under 900,000 distinct CDR3 sequences; roughly 20% are singletons. Germline loops: CDR1 MNHEY, CDR2 SVGEGT. The CDR3 contains 14 residues. The V end was cut by 0 bases, the J end by 4 bases, with 9 bases between. The same data also contributed to another study, on T cells expressing NK-cell markers. That study adds: Dominant NKG2C+ clonotypes in a handful of donors made up about 1.0-8% of CD8+ T cells.

V and J are TRBV6-2 or TRBV6-3 and TRBJ2-5, with D possibly being TRBD1 (5 bases). What was sequenced was PBMCs. The TCR comes from a woman between 18 and 30 years old in good health. The CDR3 loop reads CASSYSTGVETQYF. CDR3 sequence (DNA): TGTGCCAGCAGTTACTCAACAGGAGTAGAGACCCAGTACTTC.